These 32 T cell receptor beta chains came from one sample sequenced in a study of CD8 T cells in ankylosing spondylitis. Via MiXCR, TCRdb re-called the 5' RACE reads, giving one row per CDR3 protein. The sample lists approximately 39,000 distinct CDR3 sequences; roughly 12% were seen once. Material: synovial fluid, either unsorted or a sorted T cell fraction (not recorded which). The receptors stem from a male donor with ankylosing spondylitis.

This clonotype was detected only a few times. This chain joins TRBV7-9 and TRBJ2-5; D not certain. This CDR3 region has 12 residues. The germline V gene encodes CDR1 SEHNR and CDR2 FQNEAQ (reference sequence). V was pared by 3 bases and J by 5 bases, with 7 bases between. CDR3 DNA: TGTGCCAGCAGCTTTTATGGGGAGACCCAGTACTTC. Protein sequence: CASSFYGETQYF.

This chain links TRBV14 with TRBJ1-2; TRBD1 agrees at 7 bases. The CDR3 consists of 13 residues. The V segment lost 4 bases and the J segment 5 bases; nucleotides outside the gene matches: 4. From germline, CDR1 is SGHDN and CDR2 FVKESK. CDR3 residues: CASSRQGTYGYTF. For the CDR3, the DNA is TGTGCCAGCAGCCGACAGGGAACATATGGCTACACCTTC.

This clonotype was observed many times. V usage is TRBV19 and J usage is TRBJ1-4; D is unresolved. This CDR3 contains 13 residues. Trimming left V 6 bases short and J 8 bases short, with 13 bases between. The germline gives CDR1 LNHDA, CDR2 SQIVND (reference sequence). The CDR3 coding sequence is TGTGCCAGTAGCCCTTGGGCAATGGAAAAACTGTTTTTT. It specifies CASSPWAMEKLFF.

This clonotype appeared a few times. V and J are TRBV5-1 and TRBJ2-3; 8 nucleotides align to TRBD2. CDR1 is SGHRS and CDR2 is YFSETQ in the germline V gene. J gave up 4 bases and V 0 bases, and 4 bases lay outside the gene matches. The CDR3 is 15 amino acids. CDR3 coding DNA: TGCGCCAGCAGCTTGGCGGGGGGGGCGGCAGATACGCAGTATTTT. Translation: CASSLAGGAADTQYF.

This clonotype is medium-sized by share. The CDR3 DNA reads as TGCAGTGCTAAAAGTAGGGAAAGTCAGCCCCAGCATTTT. It encodes CSAKSRESQPQHF. The chain recombines TRBV20-1 with TRBJ1-5; D is undetermined. The CDR3 consists of 13 residues. CDR1 DFQATT and CDR2 SNEGSKA come from the germline V gene (reference sequence). Trimming cost V 4 bases and J 6 bases, with 13 bases left between them.

The chain combines TRBV20-1 with TRBJ2-4; maybe TRBD2 (7 bases). Germline V gene sequence: CDR1 DFQATT, CDR2 SNEGSKA (reference sequence). This CDR3 comprises 13 residues. V dropped 3 bases and J dropped 8 bases, with 14 bases sitting between them. The CDR3 region is CSASGGRGYIQYF. CDR3 sequence (DNA): TGCAGTGCTAGCGGGGGGCGCGGGTACATTCAGTACTTC.

CDR3 residues: CSARRHNEQFF. The CDR3, as DNA: TGCAGTGCACGCCGGCACAATGAGCAGTTCTTC. The chain combines TRBV20-1 with TRBJ2-1; D gene unclear. The CDR3 sequence is 11 residues long. Per the germline V gene, CDR1 is DFQATT and CDR2 is SNEGSKA (reference sequence). V was clipped by 6 bases and J by 5 bases, with 8 bases between them.

The V call is TRBV10-3, the J call TRBJ2-5, with TRBD2 identical over 7 bases. This CDR3 is 13 amino acids long. The germline CDR1 and CDR2 sequences are ENHRY and SYGVKD. Trimming removed 11 bases from V and 4 bases from J; junction bases left unmatched: 10. Here the CDR3 DNA reads TGTGCCCCCGGGCGGGAGCGTGGAGAGACCCAGTACTTC. Residues: CAPGRERGETQYF.

The table lists this clonotype with many counts. The J gene is TRBJ2-7, the V gene TRBV7-8; 11 bases are a match to TRBD1. The trim removed 5 bases at V and 6 bases at J, leaving 12 bases unmatched. Germline-derived CDR1 and CDR2 are SGHVS and FQNEAQ. This CDR3 is built from 16 residues. CDR3 bases: TGTGCCAGCAGCCCCAATGATGGGACAGGGGGACGCGAGCAGTACTTC. Amino acid sequence: CASSPNDGTGGREQYF.

At least ten counts were recorded for this clonotype. This chain connects TRBV6-2 or TRBV6-3 to TRBJ2-4, with 7 bases lining up with TRBD1. V dropped 6 bases and J dropped 7; count of bases not matched to a gene: 9. Germline V gene data show CDR1 as MNHEY and CDR2 as SVGEGT. The length of the CDR3 is 14 residues. The CDR3 sequence is CASSPGQESNIQYF. In DNA, the CDR3 is TGTGCCAGCAGCCCCGGACAGGAAAGCAACATTCAGTACTTC.

The CDR3 region has the DNA TGTGCCAGTACCGCGGACAGCTACACTGAAGCTTTCTTT. Its translation: CASTADSYTEAFF. The chain employs TRBV19 and TRBJ1-1, with D perhaps matching TRBD1 (6 bases). The V end lost 7 bases, the J end lost 3 bases, and 12 bases lay between the germline ends. This CDR3 is 13 amino acids long. Germline-derived CDR1 and CDR2 are LNHDA and SQIVND (reference sequence).

This chain connects TRBV7-9 to TRBJ2-3; no clear D gene. The germline gives CDR1 SEHNR, CDR2 FQNEAQ (reference sequence). This CDR3 is built from 14 residues. Between the trimmed V and J ends, which lost 5 bases and 2 bases, there was a span of 11 bases. CDR3 DNA: TGTGCCAGCAGCCCCCCGGAAAACACAGATACGCAGTATTTT. Its translation: CASSPPENTDTQYF.

This clonotype was counted a few times. This chain connects TRBV4-3 to TRBJ2-5; the D is unclear. CDR1 and CDR2 (germline): LGHNA, YSLEER. The CDR3 loop spans 12 amino acids. The V end was cut by 0 bases, the J end by 5 bases, with 4 bases between. In DNA form, the CDR3 reads TGCGCCAGCAGCCAAGATCGGGAGACCCAGTACTTC. Amino acid sequence: CASSQDRETQYF.

This clonotype was observed a few times. In DNA form, the CDR3 reads TGCAGTGCTAGTAAAGGGTTAGACTACAATGAGCAGTTCTTC. It is translated as CSASKGLDYNEQFF. This chain connects TRBV20-1 to TRBJ2-1; D call uncertain. Germline V lookup: CDR1 DFQATT, CDR2 SNEGSKA (reference sequence). The CDR3 totals 14 residues. V lost 3 bases and J lost 3, with 12 bases in between.

The rearrangement uses TRBV12-3 or TRBV12-4 and TRBJ1-5; no firm D call. The CDR3 runs to 12 residues. Deletions cut 5 bases from V and 11 bases from J, with 13 bases between. The CDR3 DNA is TGTGCCAGCAGTCGGCCAGGATGGACCCAGCATTTT. It encodes CASSRPGWTQHF.

This clonotype was picked up a small number of times. The rearrangement uses TRBV7-9 and TRBJ1-5; D not certain. The V and J ends lost 4 bases and 3 bases respectively, with 7 bases between them. This CDR3 spans 13 amino acids. The germline gives CDR1 SEHNR, CDR2 FQNEAQ (reference sequence). The CDR3 is CASSSGINQPQHF. Written as DNA, the CDR3 is TGTGCCAGCAGCTCCGGAATCAATCAGCCCCAGCATTTT.

This clonotype was seen a handful of times. J is TRBJ2-1 and V is TRBV20-1, with 7 bases matching TRBD1. CDR3 length: 14 residues. The germline CDR1 and CDR2 sequences are DFQATT and SNEGSKA (reference sequence). The V gene end was trimmed by 6 bases and the J gene end by 3 bases; junction bases not matched to a gene: 8. The CDR3 coding sequence is TGCAGTGCCCGGGACAGATTCATCTACAATGAGCAGTTCTTC. This gives the protein CSARDRFIYNEQFF.

This clonotype was counted a few times. As DNA, the CDR3 is TGCAGTGCTAGCTCAGGGGGGGAGACCCAGTACTTC. This encodes CSASSGGETQYF. The V and J genes are TRBV20-1 and TRBJ2-5; tentatively, D is TRBD1 (7 bases). The CDR3 spans 12 residues. Deletions cut 3 bases from V and 5 bases from J, with 10 bases between. Germline V lookup: CDR1 DFQATT, CDR2 SNEGSKA (reference sequence).

This clonotype was seen only a few times. The rearrangement joins TRBV7-3 to TRBJ2-3; D is uncertain. Germline V gives CDR1 SGHTA, CDR2 FQGTGA. The CDR3 covers 15 residues. V was shortened by 1 base and J by 0 bases, with 8 bases between the two germline ends. The CDR3 DNA follows: TGTGCCAGCAGCTTAATAGGTGAAAGCACAGATACGCAGTATTTT. This translates into CASSLIGESTDTQYF.

There are many counts of this clonotype. This sequence joins TRBV29-1 and TRBJ2-3; D remains unclear. The V end lost 0 bases, the J end lost 9 bases, and 19 bases lay between the germline ends. This CDR3 has 15 amino acids. Germline assignment: CDR1 SQVTM and CDR2 ANQGSEA. CDR3 bases: TGCAGCGTTGAAGATCCGGACGGCGTATCCCCAACGCAGTATTTT. Its translation is CSVEDPDGVSPTQYF.

This clonotype was recorded many times. V is TRBV11-1 and J is TRBJ1-4; 9 nucleotides align to TRBD1. J lost 0 bases, V lost 5 bases, and 10 bases had no gene match. CDR3 length equals 18 residues. Per germline, CDR1 SGHAT and CDR2 FQDESV (reference sequence). The CDR3 protein is CASSTGPGQGTTNEKLFF. The CDR3 DNA follows: TGTGCCAGCAGCACAGGGCCGGGACAGGGCACAACTAATGAAAAACTGTTTTTT.

In this sample, this clonotype turned up a few times. CDR3 nucleotides: TGCAGTGCCACGCCACTAGCGGGCGACTACGAGCAGTACTTC. Protein product: CSATPLAGDYEQYF. This rearrangement joins TRBV20-1 to TRBJ2-7, with TRBD2 identical over 9 bases. The length of the CDR3 is 14 residues. Germline V lookup: CDR1 DFQATT, CDR2 SNEGSKA (reference sequence). J gave up 3 bases and V 6 bases, and 9 bases lay outside the gene matches.

The chain is built from TRBV3-1 and TRBJ2-1, with TRBD2 as a possible D gene (5 bases). There are 17 residues in the CDR3. The ends were cut back, 1 base at V and 3 bases at J, with 16 bases in the middle. Germline assignment: CDR1 LGHDT and CDR2 YNNKEL (reference sequence). The CDR3 DNA follows: TGTGCCAGCAGCCAAGTAAGAGGGTCGCGCTACTACAATGAGCAGTTCTTC. It encodes CASSQVRGSRYYNEQFF.

This chain joins TRBV5-1 and TRBJ2-7; D ambiguous. V was trimmed by 0 bases and J by 0 bases, leaving 10 bases between them. CDR3 length: 15 residues. Looked up from germline, CDR1 is SGHRS and CDR2 is YFSETQ. The CDR3: CASSLAVSSSYEQYF. Written as DNA, the CDR3 is TGCGCCAGCAGCTTGGCCGTCAGTAGCTCCTACGAGCAGTACTTC.

This clonotype was seen at least ten times. The chain couples TRBV6-1 to TRBJ1-6, with D unresolved. CDR3 length: 15 residues. CDR1 and CDR2 (germline): MNHNS, SASEGT. The V gene lost 3 bases and the J gene lost 10 bases, with 16 bases spanning the gap. In DNA form, the CDR3 reads TGTGCCAGCAGTGACACAAACCCAGGAGAATCACCCCTCCACTTT. Protein sequence: CASSDTNPGESPLHF.

This clonotype was counted many times. The chain employs TRBV6-5 and TRBJ1-2; unclear D gene. Looked up from germline, CDR1 is MNHEY and CDR2 is SVGAGI. Between the trimmed V and J ends, which lost 4 bases and 8 bases, there was a span of 14 bases. The length of the CDR3 is 13 residues. The CDR3 DNA is TGTGCCAGCAGTTCGTCTTGGGCCGACGGCTACACCTTC. It yields the protein CASSSSWADGYTF.

V gene TRBV6-5 combines with J gene TRBJ1-1, with D perhaps matching TRBD1 (5 bases). The CDR3 runs 14 residues. Trimming stripped 4 bases from V and 4 bases from J, with 13 bases between. Germline CDR1 is MNHEY and CDR2 is SVGAGI. The CDR3 DNA sequence: TGTGCCAGCAGTTCTTTTCTGGGGGGCACTGAAGCTTTCTTT. This encodes CASSSFLGGTEAFF.

This clonotype was recorded at least ten times. The chain couples TRBV9 to TRBJ2-7; possibly TRBD2 for D (5 bases). The CDR3 extends over 15 amino acids. Germline V gene lookup returns CDR1 SGDLS and CDR2 YYNGEE. Trimming left V 0 bases short and J 2 bases short, with 12 bases between. The CDR3 DNA sequence: TGTGCCAGCAGCGTAGCGATGGGAGACACCTACGAGCAGTACTTC. Amino acid sequence: CASSVAMGDTYEQYF.

The chain recombines TRBV20-1 with TRBJ2-7, with 9 bases lining up with TRBD2. From germline, CDR1 is DFQATT and CDR2 SNEGSKA (reference sequence). The trim removed 2 bases at V and 5 bases at J, leaving 13 bases unmatched. CDR3 length: 16 amino acids. CDR3 DNA: TGCAGTGCTAGATGGGGTGGCGGGAGGGCCAGGAACGAGCAGTACTTC. Protein: CSARWGGGRARNEQYF.

The chain recombines TRBV6-1 with TRBJ1-2; TRBD1 matches at 8 bases. This CDR3 spans 15 amino acids. The V and J ends lost 6 bases and 3 bases, in that order; junction bases with no gene match: 9. Germline loops: CDR1 MNHNS, CDR2 SASEGT. The CDR3 DNA sequence: TGTGCCAGCAGGGGTTTACAGGGGGACTACTATGGCTACACCTTC. Translation: CASRGLQGDYYGYTF.

The J gene is TRBJ2-7, the V gene TRBV20-1; a possible D gene is TRBD2 (6 bases). Germline assignment: CDR1 DFQATT and CDR2 SNEGSKA (reference sequence). The CDR3 is made up of 14 amino acids. Trimming left V 3 bases short and J 4 bases short, with 16 bases between. This CDR3 is CSARDFLGGYEQYF. CDR3 bases: TGCAGTGCTAGGGATTTCTTGGGGGGATACGAGCAGTACTTC.

This clonotype occurred many times. This chain links TRBV12-3 or TRBV12-4 with TRBJ2-2; 7 nucleotides match TRBD1. With V trimmed by 4 bases and J by 3 bases, 8 bases remained unmatched. This CDR3 region has 16 residues. The CDR3 DNA sequence: TGTGCCAGCAGTTCGGAAAGGGACAGACACACCGGGGAGCTGTTTTTT. This translates into CASSSERDRHTGELFF.